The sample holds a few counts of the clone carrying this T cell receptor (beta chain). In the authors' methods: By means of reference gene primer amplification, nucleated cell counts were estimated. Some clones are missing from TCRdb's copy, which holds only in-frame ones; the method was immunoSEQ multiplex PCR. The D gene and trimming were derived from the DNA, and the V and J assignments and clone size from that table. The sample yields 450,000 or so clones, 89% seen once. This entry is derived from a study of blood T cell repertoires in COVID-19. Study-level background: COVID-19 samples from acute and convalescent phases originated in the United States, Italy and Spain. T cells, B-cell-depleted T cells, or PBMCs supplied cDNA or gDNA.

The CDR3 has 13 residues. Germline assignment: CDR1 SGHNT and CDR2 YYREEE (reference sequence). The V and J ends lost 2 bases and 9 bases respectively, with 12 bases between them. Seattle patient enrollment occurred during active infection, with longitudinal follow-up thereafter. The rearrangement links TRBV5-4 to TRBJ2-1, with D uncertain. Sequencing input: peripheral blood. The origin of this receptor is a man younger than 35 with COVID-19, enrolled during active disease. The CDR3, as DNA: TGTGCCAGCAGCTTTAATAGAGGAACTGAGCAGTTCTTC. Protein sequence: CASSFNRGTEQFF.